What follows is one T cell receptor (beta chain) and its context. No cognate antigen has been identified for it. No qualities accompany the bases; no much larger clone lies one base away. This sample is part of a study of radiotherapy plus CTLA-4 blockade in lung cancer (dated by TCRdb to the late 2010s). Regarding the research as a whole: Objective responses occurred in around 20% of enrolled patients, and 30% to 40% achieved disease control. Overall study results and their limits: After treatment with radiotherapy and ipilimumab, TCR clones that originated in tumors expanded in peripheral blood. The strongest predictors of response, as reported, were early dynamic changes in blood T cell clones along with a rise in serum interferon-beta after radiation.

The library was generated by the immunoSEQ multiplex PCR assay. TCRdb re-hosts the immuneACCESS table, in-frame sequences only. Its copies lack some clones; in the studies checked, an unresolved V gene accounts for under half of them, and the cause for the rest is not known. The sample yields some 92,000 clones; around 83% were counted once. The ten largest clones represent 3.4% of the sample. From the cysteine through the phenylalanine, the CDR3 covers 15 amino acids. The retained sequence is limited to the CDR3, 45 bases, with the frame set at the first base. The germline V gene supplies CDR1 LGHNT and CDR2 FRNRAP. Unmatched junction bases come to 7, with V trimmed by 5 bases and J by 2 bases. Focal radiation therapy combined with CTLA-4 blockade (ipilimumab) was tested in patients with chemo-refractory metastatic non-small-cell lung cancer.

The source material was peripheral blood, sampled from a patient treated with radiotherapy plus ipilimumab. The TCR sequence derives from a human donor with non-small cell lung cancer who had a partial response to radiotherapy plus ipilimumab. The V gene is TRBV12-5 and the J gene is TRBJ2-3, and 7 bases in between align with TRBD1. The CDR3 protein sequence reads: CASGPKGGDTDTQYF. The DNA sequence is as follows: TGTGCTAGTGGTCCCAAAGGGGGCGACACAGATACGCAGTATTTT.